This T cell receptor (beta chain) was identified during a study of control samples from healthy donors and cancer patients. Clones were read by immunoSEQ multiplex PCR, and TCRdb kept only the in-frame ones, dropping some. The sample lists 130,000 to 150,000 clones, 85% to 95% occurring once. V lost 5 bases to trimming and J lost 5 bases; unmatched junction nucleotides: 7. This CDR3 has 14 residues. Germline-derived CDR1 and CDR2 are LNHDA and SQIVND (reference sequence). The sequence was obtained from a man aged 55-75 years with colorectal cancer. This chain connects TRBV19 to TRBJ2-3; 7 nucleotides match TRBD1. Sequencing input: PBMCs. The CDR3 region has the DNA TGTGCCAGTAGTGATACAGGGGCCAAAGATACGCAGTATTTT. Translated: CASSDTGAKDTQYF.